The sequence of this TCR beta chain was determined in a study of control samples from healthy donors and cancer patients. There are 13 residues in the CDR3. Trimming pared 7 bases from V and 4 bases from J, leaving 11 bases between. CDR1 is MNHNY and CDR2 is SVGAGI in the germline V gene (reference sequence). Generated by immunoSEQ multiplex PCR, the TCRdb table keeps only in-frame clones and is missing some. This sample carries approximately 170,000 clones, nearly 90% of them seen once, and the ten largest clones take approximately 1.5%. Sample: blood. The receptor was derived from a woman in her 50s in good health. The chain carries TRBV6-6 and TRBJ2-1; a weak D match, TRBD2 (5 bases). Written as DNA, the CDR3 is TGTGCCAGCAAGGAGGCCCAGTACAATGAGCAGTTCTTC. It yields the protein CASKEAQYNEQFF.